Sequencing of this T cell receptor (beta chain) was carried out in a study of blood T cell repertoires in COVID-19. Across the study: Sample material is recorded as cDNA or gDNA derived from T cells, B-cell-depleted T cells, or PBMCs.

The table came from immunoSEQ multiplex PCR; TCRdb's copy has only in-frame clones and leaves some out. The repertoire consists of around 93,000 clones, with approximately 88% occurring once and the leading ten covering 11%. Germline V gene lookup returns CDR1 LGHNT and CDR2 FRNRAP. The CDR3 has 16 amino acids. V dropped 0 bases and J dropped 0 bases, with 11 bases sitting between them. The chain recombines TRBV12-5 with TRBJ1-1, with D hard to call. Material: peripheral blood. This TCR derives from a man older than 75 with acute or convalescent COVID-19. CDR3 sequence reads: CASGLVRGQMNTEAFF. The CDR3 DNA is TGTGCTAGTGGTTTGGTACGAGGGCAGATGAACACTGAAGCTTTCTTT.